This T cell receptor beta chain was profiled in a study of T cell repertoires in cytomegalovirus infection. Study information: Public TCR beta signatures indicated both CMV infection and matching HLA type. Findings and limits, study-wide: The ex vivo response showed dominance by HLA-C-restricted CMV-specific TCR beta clonotypes.

MiXCR was run by TCRdb on the reads, yielding one entry per CDR3 protein. Of roughly 500,000 distinct CDR3 sequences in the sample, 42% were seen once. Germline-derived CDR1 and CDR2 are WSHSY and SAAADI. The CDR3 covers 16 residues. The V segment lost 6 bases and the J segment 2 bases; nucleotides outside the gene matches: 9. The table lists this clonotype with a few counts. Its antigen is as yet unknown. The rearrangement uses TRBV10-2 and TRBJ1-1; 10 nucleotides line up with TRBD1. The sample consisted of cultured PBMCs, taken from culture after CMV antigen stimulation. The source of this sequence is a human donor in good health (CMV status not recorded). Some clones in this sample may be carry-over from other donors' samples. This CDR3 is CASRGTGVRGNTEAFF. The CDR3 nucleotides read TGCGCCAGCAGGGGGACAGGGGTTAGGGGCAACACTGAAGCTTTCTTT.